The TCR beta chain described here comes from a study of blood T cell repertoires in COVID-19. Study-wide context: Sources were T cells, B-cell-depleted T cells, or PBMCs; the material itself was cDNA or gDNA.

Assay used: immunoSEQ multiplex PCR; TCRdb lists only in-frame clones, some missing. The sample carries 150,000 to 200,000 clones, less than 85% recorded once. With 3 bases clipped from V and 7 bases from J, the junction kept 9 bases outside the gene matches. Germline-derived CDR1 and CDR2 are GTSNPN and SVGIG (reference sequence). CDR3 length: 14 residues. The J gene is TRBJ2-7, the V gene TRBV30; 10 bases line up with TRBD1. Sequencing was performed on peripheral blood. The source of this sequence is a man aged 45-65 years who had recovered from COVID-19. CDR3 loop: CAWRVRQGAWEQYF. CDR3 nucleotide sequence: TGTGCCTGGAGGGTAAGACAGGGGGCATGGGAGCAGTACTTC.